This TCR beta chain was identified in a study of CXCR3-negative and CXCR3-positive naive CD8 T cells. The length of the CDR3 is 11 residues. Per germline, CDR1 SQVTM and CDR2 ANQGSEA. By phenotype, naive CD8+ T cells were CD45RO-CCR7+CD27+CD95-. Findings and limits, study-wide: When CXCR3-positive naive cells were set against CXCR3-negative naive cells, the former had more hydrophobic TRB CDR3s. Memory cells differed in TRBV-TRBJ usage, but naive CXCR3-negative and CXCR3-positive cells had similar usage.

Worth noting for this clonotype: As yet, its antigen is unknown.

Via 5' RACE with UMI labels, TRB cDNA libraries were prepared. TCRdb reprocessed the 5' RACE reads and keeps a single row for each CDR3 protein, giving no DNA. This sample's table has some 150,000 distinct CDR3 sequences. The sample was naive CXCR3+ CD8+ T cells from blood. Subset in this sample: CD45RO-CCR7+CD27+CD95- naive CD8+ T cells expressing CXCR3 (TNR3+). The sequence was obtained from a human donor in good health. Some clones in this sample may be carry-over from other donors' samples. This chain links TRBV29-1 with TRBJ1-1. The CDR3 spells CSVDGDTEAFF. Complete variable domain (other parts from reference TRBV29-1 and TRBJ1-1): SAVISQKPSRDICQRGTSLTIQCQVDSQVTMMFWYRQQPGQSLTLIATANQGSEATYESGFVIDKFPISRPNLTFSTLTVSNMSPEDSSIYLCSVDGDTEAFFGQGTRLTVV.